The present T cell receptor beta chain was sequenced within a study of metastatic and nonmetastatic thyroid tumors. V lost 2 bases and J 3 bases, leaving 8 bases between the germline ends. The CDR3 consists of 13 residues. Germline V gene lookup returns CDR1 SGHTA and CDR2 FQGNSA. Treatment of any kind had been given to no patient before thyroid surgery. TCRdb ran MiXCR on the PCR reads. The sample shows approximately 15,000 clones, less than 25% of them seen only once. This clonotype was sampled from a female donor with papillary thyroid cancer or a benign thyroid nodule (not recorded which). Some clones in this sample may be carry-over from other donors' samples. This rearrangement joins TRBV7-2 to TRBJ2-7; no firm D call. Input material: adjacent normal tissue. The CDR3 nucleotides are TGTGCCAGCAGCTTACGGCTGAACTACGAGCAGTACTTC. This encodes CASSLRLNYEQYF.